This T cell receptor beta chain was recovered during a study of T-cell reconstitution after alpha-beta-depleted transplantation in children (dated by TCRdb to the mid-2010s). The study in broad terms: T-cell immune reconstitution after TCRalphabeta/CD19-depleted allogeneic hematopoietic cell transplantation in children was quantitatively tracked in the study by means of TCR repertoire profiling.

CDR1 and CDR2 were assigned from the germline V gene as SGHVS and FQNEAQ. Trimming removed 1 base from V and 4 bases from J; the gene matches leave 13 bases unexplained. The CDR3, from cysteine to phenylalanine, totals 18 residues. Of the read, only the CDR3 DNA is kept; its 54 bases are in frame from base 1. Library construction relied on PCR. The sample was run on an Illumina HiSeq 2500. TCR library preparation used molecular barcoding, with unique molecular identifiers applied to normalize quantification of the TCRbeta repertoire. TCRdb passed the public sequencing reads through fastp at Q25 and MiXCR, retaining productive beta sequences. One record per CDR3 amino acid sequence lists the most common genes and DNA. This sample lists a few hundred thousand distinct CDR3 sequences; 10% to 13% were detected once. The leading ten clones occupy approximately 2.3% of the sample. In regard to this clonotype: This clone's antigen is unknown. Nothing much larger sits one base from this clone, and base qualities are not available.

This receptor was obtained from a human donor who donated a stem cell graft to a child with acute lymphoblastic leukemia. The chain is made from TRBV7-8 and TRBJ2-1, and 7 junctional nucleotides match TRBD1. The sample consisted of PBMCs from the stem cell graft donor, taken from the stem cell graft. The DNA reads TGTGCCAGCAGCTTAGAAGGGGGCCGGGGCGCCATTTACAATGAGCAGTTCTTC. Its product reads: CASSLEGGRGAIYNEQFF.